These 6 T cell receptor beta chains share one sample of origin, sequenced in a study of T cells in localized non-small cell lung cancer. The table came from immunoSEQ multiplex PCR; TCRdb's copy has only in-frame clones and leaves some out. The data show tens of thousands of clones, approximately 80% seen once. Here the sequenced sample was peripheral blood, taken before any cancer treatment. Receptor source: a male donor aged 60 or over with stage II squamous cell lung carcinoma.

The J gene is TRBJ1-6, the V gene TRBV2; D is ambiguous. In germline, CDR1 is SNHLY, CDR2 FYNNEI. There are 14 residues in the CDR3. V lost 3 bases, J lost 5 bases, and 8 bases lay in between. DNA of the CDR3: TGTGCCAGCAGTGACGTCAGCAATAATTCACCCCTCCACTTT. Protein sequence: CASSDVSNNSPLHF.

This clone has just a few counts. The chain links TRBV11-1 to TRBJ1-2; D uncertain. From germline, CDR1 is SGHAT and CDR2 FQDESV (reference sequence). Trimming shortened V by 1 base and J by 3 bases, and 12 bases separated the two germline ends. The CDR3 sequence is 15 residues long. CDR3 loop: CASSLGLVDHYGYTF. For the CDR3, the DNA is TGTGCCAGCAGCTTAGGTTTAGTGGACCACTATGGCTACACCTTC.

This clone was counted a single time. The chain carries TRBV5-1 and TRBJ1-4, with D unclear. Per the germline V gene, CDR1 is SGHRS and CDR2 is YFSETQ. Trimming took 2 bases from V and 4 from J, leaving 15 bases between them. The length of the CDR3 is 16 residues. This CDR3 is CASSLDTRAINEKLFF. The CDR3 DNA follows: TGCGCCAGCAGCTTAGATACAAGGGCGATTAATGAAAAACTGTTTTTT.

CDR3 amino acids: CASRAGTVILTF. CDR3 sequence (DNA): TGTGCCAGCAGGGCCGGGACGGTTATTCTAACCTTC. V and J are TRBV6-6 and TRBJ1-2; maybe TRBD1 (5 bases). CDR3 size: 12 residues. Germline CDR1 MNHNY, CDR2 SVGAGI (reference sequence). Trimming stripped 6 bases from V and 14 bases from J, with 19 bases between.

The chain recombines TRBV30 with TRBJ1-6; 8 nucleotides line up with TRBD1. Germline assignment: CDR1 GTSNPN and CDR2 SVGIG (reference sequence). The length of the CDR3 is 15 residues. Germline trimming cut 0 bases from V and 7 bases from J; bases unmatched to any gene: 5. The CDR3 sequence: CAWSVGDRTNSPLHF. The CDR3 DNA sequence: TGTGCCTGGAGTGTAGGGGACAGGACAAATTCACCCCTCCACTTT.

The chain couples TRBV18 to TRBJ1-1; D is possibly TRBD1 (6 bases). The CDR3 consists of 16 residues. Germline V gene lookup returns CDR1 KGHSH and CDR2 LQKENI. V was pared by 4 bases and J by 0 bases, with 15 bases between. The CDR3 bases are TGTGCCAGCTCACTTCCTGGGGGGCGGATGAACACTGAAGCTTTCTTT. It translates to CASSLPGGRMNTEAFF. The whole variable domain, remainder taken from reference TRBV18 and TRBJ1-1, is NAGVMQNPRHLVRRRGQEARLRCSPMKGHSHVYWYRQLPEEGLKFMVYLQKENIIDESGMPKERFSAEFPKEGPSILRIQQVVRGDSAAYFCASSLPGGRMNTEAFFGQGTRLTVV.